The sequence of this T cell receptor (beta chain) was determined in a study of blood T cell repertoires in COVID-19. Some clones are missing from TCRdb's copy, which holds only in-frame ones; the method was immunoSEQ multiplex PCR. The repertoire consists of about 230,000 clones, with 84% occurring once and the leading ten covering 1.8%. The germline CDR1 and CDR2 sequences are MNHEY and SVGAGI. The V and J ends lost 4 bases and 11 bases, in that order; junction bases with no gene match: 10. CDR3 size: 14 residues. The chain carries TRBV6-5 and TRBJ1-4; 7 bases line up with TRBD1. This clonotype was obtained from a man between 60 and 70 years old who had recovered from COVID-19. Sequencing input: PBMCs or T cells enriched from blood (not recorded which). CDR3 DNA: TGTGCCAGCAGTTCACAGGGGACCGGTCGGAAACTGTTTTTT. Its protein product is CASSSQGTGRKLFF.